The clone carrying this TCR beta chain was seen a single time. Its antigen is undetermined. This table comes from immunoSEQ multiplex PCR, and its TCRdb copy is limited to in-frame clones, with some not included. The table shows about 680,000 clones, with more than 70% occurring only once. Treatment noted: roughly 20 received Ad26.COV2.S at low or high dose, single or two shots; about 5 received placebo; per-sample allocation not given. Samples analyzed were those drawn on day 63 after the first vaccine or placebo injection. An Ad26 vector carrying the Wuhan-strain SARS-CoV-2 spike served as the vaccine. The sample comes from a study of Ad26.COV2.S vaccination and SARS-CoV-2 variants. Study-wide context: Participants got Ad26.COV2.S intramuscularly, once or twice 56 days apart.

The CDR3 has 14 residues. The germline V gene encodes CDR1 LGHDT and CDR2 YNNKEL (reference sequence). V lost 0 bases and J 7 bases, leaving 9 bases between the germline ends. Regarding the study as a whole: Analyses that measured TCR breadth and depth may have underestimated total T cell responses.

The starting material was peripheral blood, obtained in a trial of Ad26.COV2.S vaccine versus placebo. This TCR came from a person between 18 and 60 years old who received the Ad26.COV2.S COVID-19 vaccine or a placebo. The genes are TRBV3-1 (or the pseudogene TRBV3-2) and TRBJ2-2; D gene ambiguous. The CDR3 DNA follows: TGTGCCAGCAGCCAAGAGGCTGCCAGCGGGGAGCTGTTTTTT. Translating gives CASSQEAASGELFF.